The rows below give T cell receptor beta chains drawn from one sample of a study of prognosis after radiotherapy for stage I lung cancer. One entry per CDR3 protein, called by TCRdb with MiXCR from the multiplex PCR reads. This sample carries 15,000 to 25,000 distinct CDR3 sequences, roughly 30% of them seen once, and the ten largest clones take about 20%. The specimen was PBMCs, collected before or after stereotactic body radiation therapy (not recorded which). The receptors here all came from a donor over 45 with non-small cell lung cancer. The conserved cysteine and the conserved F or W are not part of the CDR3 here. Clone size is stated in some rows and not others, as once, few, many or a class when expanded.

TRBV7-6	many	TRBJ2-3	ASSLASGSSDTQY
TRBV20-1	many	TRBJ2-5	SAARSGSVETQY
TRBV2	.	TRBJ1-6	DSTGTDNSALH
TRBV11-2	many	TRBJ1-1	ASSFQGSTEAF
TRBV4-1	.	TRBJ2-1	ASSQATSIRNEQF
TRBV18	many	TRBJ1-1	ASSRANTEAF
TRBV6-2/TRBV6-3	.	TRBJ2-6	ASSYSSVSGANVLT
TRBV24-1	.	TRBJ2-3	ATAGTGCLPSTDTLY
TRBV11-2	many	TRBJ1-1	ASSLRTRSTEAF
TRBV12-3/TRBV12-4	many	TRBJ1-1	ASRPNRGEAF
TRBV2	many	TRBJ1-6	ASKTRVYNSPLH
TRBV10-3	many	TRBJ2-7	AIRPGQGASTSSTWTY
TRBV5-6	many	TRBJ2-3	ASSLDEGGHTDTQY
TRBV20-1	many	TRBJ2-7	SAQGTNSYEQY
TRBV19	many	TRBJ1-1	ASSMTGERNTEAF
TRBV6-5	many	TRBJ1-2	ASSSPEDPGGYT
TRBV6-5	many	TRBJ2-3	ASSYSGLAGADTQY
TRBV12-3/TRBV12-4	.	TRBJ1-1	AGASSRGTEAF
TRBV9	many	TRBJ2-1	ASSVGIGGRTHNEQF
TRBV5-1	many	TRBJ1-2	ASSRTGGEYT
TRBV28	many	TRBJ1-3	ASNVFSGNTIY
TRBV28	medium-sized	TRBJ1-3	ASSLLQGNTIY
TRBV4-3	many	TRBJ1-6	ASSHGQRTGLRSPLH
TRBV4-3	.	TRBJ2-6	ASSQERDGTSSGDNVLT
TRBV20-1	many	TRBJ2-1	SARDRDRGYDEQF
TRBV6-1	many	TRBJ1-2	ASSEMRDYGYT
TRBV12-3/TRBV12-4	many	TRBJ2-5	ASSNGTGLTQY
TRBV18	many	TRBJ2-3	ASSPTLATTRDTQY
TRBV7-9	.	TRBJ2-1	ASSLTLAGPDEQF
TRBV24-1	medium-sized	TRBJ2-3	ATSDLTGEITDTQY
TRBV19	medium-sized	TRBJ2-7	ASSMRGGFHEQY
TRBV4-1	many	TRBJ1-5	ASSREGQLDQPQH
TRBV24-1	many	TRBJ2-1	ATAGTEDNEQF
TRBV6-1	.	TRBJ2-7	ASTGVVTYKQY
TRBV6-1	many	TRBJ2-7	ASSGARTLGSYEQY
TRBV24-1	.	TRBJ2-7	ATSDSTSRSYGQY
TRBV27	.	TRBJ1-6	ASSLYVYIASPLH
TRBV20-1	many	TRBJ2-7	SADSGSPYEQY
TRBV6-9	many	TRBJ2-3	ASSYSSGMDTQY
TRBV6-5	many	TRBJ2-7	ASSYGPIRRYEQY